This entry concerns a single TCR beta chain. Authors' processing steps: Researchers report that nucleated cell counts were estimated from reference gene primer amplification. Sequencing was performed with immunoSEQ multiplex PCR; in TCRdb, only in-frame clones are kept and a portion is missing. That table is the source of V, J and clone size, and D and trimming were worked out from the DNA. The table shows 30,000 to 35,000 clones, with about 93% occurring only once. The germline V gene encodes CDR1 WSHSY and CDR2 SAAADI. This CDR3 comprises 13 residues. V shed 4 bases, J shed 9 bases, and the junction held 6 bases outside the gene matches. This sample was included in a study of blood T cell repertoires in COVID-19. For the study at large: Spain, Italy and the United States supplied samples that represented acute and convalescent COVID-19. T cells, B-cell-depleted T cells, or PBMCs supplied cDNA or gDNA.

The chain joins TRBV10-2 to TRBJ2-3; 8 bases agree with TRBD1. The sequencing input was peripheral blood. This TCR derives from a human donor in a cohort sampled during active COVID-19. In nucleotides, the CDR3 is TGCGCCAGCAGTGGGGGACAGGCGTTGACGCAGTATTTT. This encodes CASSGGQALTQYF.